The 12 T cell receptor beta chains below all came from one sample that was sequenced in a study of T cell responses to AZD1222 COVID-19 vaccine. Measured with immunoSEQ multiplex PCR; TCRdb has only the in-frame clones, and not every one. The profile shows some 120,000 clones, about 91% of them singletons. This specimen consisted of peripheral blood, obtained 28 days after the second AZD1222 dose. These receptors all stem from an adult who received the AZD1222 COVID-19 vaccine.

J is TRBJ2-7 and V is TRBV6-1; D is ambiguous. CDR1 MNHNS and CDR2 SASEGT come from the germline V gene. This CDR3 spans 13 amino acids. Deletions cut 1 base from V and 4 bases from J, with 8 bases between. The CDR3 protein is CASSEGPSYEQYF. Here the CDR3 DNA reads TGTGCCAGCAGTGAAGGTCCCAGTTACGAGCAGTACTTC.

V is TRBV18 and J is TRBJ1-2; 9 bases agree with TRBD1. The CDR3 length is 13 residues. The trim removed 5 bases at V and 9 bases at J, leaving 7 bases unmatched. Germline CDR1 reads KGHSH; CDR2 reads LQKENI. CDR3 loop: CASSETGGSRYTF. CDR3 nucleotide sequence: TGTGCCAGCTCAGAGACAGGGGGAAGTCGCTACACCTTC.

J is TRBJ2-1 and V is TRBV28, with a tentative D call TRBD1 (6 bases). Germline V lookup: CDR1 MDHEN, CDR2 SYDVKM. This CDR3 comprises 13 residues. With 7 bases removed from V and 4 bases from J, the gap between germline ends came to 11 bases. CDR3 in DNA: TGTGCCAGCACCCTGACAGGATACAATGAGCAGTTCTTC. Residues: CASTLTGYNEQFF.

This chain joins TRBV2 and TRBJ1-3; D may be TRBD1 (6 bases). V dropped 4 bases and J dropped 2 bases, with 12 bases sitting between them. The germline gives CDR1 SNHLY, CDR2 FYNNEI. The CDR3 length is 15 residues. The CDR3 sequence is CASSVQGSPGNTIYF. The CDR3 nucleotides read TGTGCCAGCAGTGTCCAGGGGTCCCCTGGAAACACCATATATTTT.

The chain recombines TRBV5-6 with TRBJ1-2, with a tentative D call TRBD1 (6 bases). The germline V gene has CDR1 SGHDT and CDR2 YYEEEE. The CDR3 is made up of 16 amino acids. V shed 3 bases and J shed 7 bases, with 22 bases lying between them. CDR3 DNA: TGTGCCAGCAGCTCCTCACCGTCGGGGGGCTGGGGTGGCTACACCTTC. The encoded protein is CASSSSPSGGWGGYTF.

The chain links TRBV3-1 (or the pseudogene TRBV3-2) to TRBJ2-7; perhaps TRBD2 as D (5 bases). This CDR3 has 13 amino acids. V lost 1 base and J lost 7, with 11 bases in between. Germline loops: CDR1 LGHDT, CDR2 YNNKEL (reference sequence). The chain's CDR3 is CASSQVLTGEQYF. The CDR3 coding sequence is TGTGCCAGCAGCCAAGTCCTAACGGGGGAGCAGTACTTC.

This chain uses TRBV6-4 with TRBJ1-5, with D perhaps TRBD1 (6 bases). V was cut by 6 bases and J by 0 bases, with 12 bases left in between. Germline values: CDR1 MRHNA, CDR2 SNTAGT. The CDR3 extends over 15 amino acids. The CDR3 loop reads CASSPGHHSNQPQHF. The CDR3 bases are TGTGCCAGCAGCCCGGGACACCATAGCAATCAGCCCCAGCATTTT.

The chain joins TRBV9 to TRBJ2-7; the D gene is possibly TRBD2 (6 bases). Per the germline V gene, CDR1 is SGDLS and CDR2 is YYNGEE. V shed 0 bases and J shed 3 bases, with 10 bases lying between them. The CDR3 has 14 residues. The CDR3 sequence: CASSVGDGSYEQYF. CDR3 in DNA: TGTGCCAGCAGCGTAGGCGACGGGAGCTACGAGCAGTACTTC.

The chain links TRBV5-8 to TRBJ2-3, with D perhaps given as TRBD1 or TRBD2 (5 bases each). The CDR3 covers 14 residues. V was trimmed by 1 base and J by 3 bases, leaving 9 bases between them. The V gene's germline CDR1 is SGHTS and CDR2 YDEGEE. CDR3 loop: CASSLSRGTDTQYF. The CDR3 nucleotides read TGTGCCAGCAGCTTGTCGAGGGGAACAGATACGCAGTATTTT. Full variable domain (missing parts from reference TRBV5-8 and TRBJ2-3): EAGVTQSPTHLIKTRGQQATLRCSPISGHTSVYWYQQALGLGLQFLLWYDEGEERNRGNFPPRFSGRQFPNYSSELNVNALELEDSALYLCASSLSRGTDTQYFGPGTRLTVL.

The chain joins TRBV27 to TRBJ2-7; 7 positions match TRBD1. The CDR3 loop spans 15 amino acids. Trimming cost V 10 bases and J 2 bases; bases outside gene matches: 14. Germline lookup yields CDR1 MNHEY and CDR2 SMNVEV (reference sequence). CDR3 residues: CATRPLTGSPYEQYF. The CDR3 DNA is TGTGCCACCCGTCCCCTGACAGGGAGTCCCTACGAGCAGTACTTC.

V is TRBV19 and J is TRBJ1-5; D remains unclear. The germline V and J ends were trimmed by 3 bases and 3 bases, with 30 bases remaining between them. Germline V lookup: CDR1 LNHDA, CDR2 SQIVND (reference sequence). The CDR3 covers 21 residues. For the CDR3, the DNA is TGTGCCAGTAGTATTTCGGCGAACCTGCCCCGGGTGTCGACCTTCAATCAGCCCCAGCATTTT. This translates into CASSISANLPRVSTFNQPQHF.

V is TRBV3-1 (or the pseudogene TRBV3-2) and J is TRBJ1-5; no firm D call. There are 16 residues in the CDR3. Trimming stripped 2 bases from V and 2 bases from J, with 13 bases between. CDR1 and CDR2 (germline): LGHDT, YNNKEL (reference sequence). Here the CDR3 reads CASSQSRGIGNQPQHF. CDR3 sequence (DNA): TGTGCCAGCAGCCAATCTCGGGGAATAGGCAATCAGCCCCAGCATTTT.